This paragraph covers one TCR beta chain sequence. The data originate from a study of cytomegalovirus exposure and HLA in healthy donors. The PCR used 60 Vbeta and 13 Jbeta primers. Assay: immunoSEQ multiplex PCR; the TCRdb copy retains only in-frame clones and omits some. The data show 150,000 to 200,000 clones, over 75% seen once. CDR1 and CDR2 from the germline V gene are SEHNR and FQNEAQ (reference sequence). V dropped 2 bases and J dropped 4 bases, with 12 bases sitting between them. CDR3 size: 15 residues. The chain carries TRBV7-9 and TRBJ1-3; no firm D call. This receptor was identified in a woman between 25 and 40 years old in good health and CMV-seronegative. What was sequenced was PBMCs. The CDR3 DNA reads TGTGCCAGCAGCTTAAACAGTCGGCCCGGAAACACCATATATTTT. Amino acids: CASSLNSRPGNTIYF.